The 23 T cell receptor beta chains given below trace back to one sample, sequenced in a study of Ad26.COV2.S vaccination and SARS-CoV-2 variants (dated by TCRdb to the early 2020s). Preparation of the library involved the immunoSEQ multiplex PCR assay. The table was pulled from immuneACCESS by TCRdb, which kept in-frame rearrangements only. Such tables lose some clones; where checked, under half of the loss comes from unresolved V genes, and the rest has no known cause. The sample profile shows about 470,000 clones; 80% to 95% of them were found once. Roughly 3.9% of the sample belongs to the ten largest clones. The treatment or condition label of this sample denotes: 19 received Ad26.COV2.S at low or high dose, single or two shots; a few received placebo; per-sample allocation not given. For vaccine and placebo recipients, repertoires were sequenced using samples collected on day 63 after the first injection.

Sequenced here: peripheral blood, sampled in a trial of Ad26.COV2.S vaccine versus placebo. Receptors originate from a person between 18 and 60 years old who received the Ad26.COV2.S COVID-19 vaccine or a placebo.

V usage is TRBV27 and J usage is TRBJ2-1; D is undetermined. This CDR3 region has 15 residues. Trimming took 1 base from V and 6 from J, leaving 13 bases between them. CDR1 MNHEY and CDR2 SMNVEV come from the germline V gene (reference sequence). The CDR3 DNA is TGTGCCAGCAGTTTATTCCAACGGGCCCCCAATGAGCAGTTCTTC. Amino acids: CASSLFQRAPNEQFF.

V usage is TRBV18 and J usage is TRBJ1-1; D unresolved. The CDR3 is 13 amino acids. In germline, CDR1 is KGHSH, CDR2 LQKENI. The germline V and J ends were trimmed by 2 bases and 2 bases, with 6 bases remaining between them. The CDR3 protein is CASSPKDNTEAFF. CDR3 nucleotides: TGTGCCAGCTCACCAAAGGACAACACTGAAGCTTTCTTT.

The genes are TRBV5-5 and TRBJ2-3, with a possible D match to TRBD1 (5 bases). The germline V and J ends were trimmed by 3 bases and 0 bases, with 14 bases remaining between them. Germline CDR1 SGHKS, CDR2 YYEKEE (reference sequence). The CDR3 is made up of 16 amino acids. As DNA, the CDR3 is TGTGCCAGCAGCTCCACAGGACGGCCTAGCACAGATACGCAGTATTTT. This encodes CASSSTGRPSTDTQYF. The complete variable domain, with remaining parts taken from reference TRBV5-5 and TRBJ2-3, reads DAGVTQSPTHLIKTRGQQVTLRCSPISGHKSVSWYQQVLGQGPQFIFQYYEKEERGRGNFPDRFSARQFPNYSSELNVNALLLGDSALYLCASSSTGRPSTDTQYFGPGTRLTVL.

This rearrangement joins TRBV10-3 to TRBJ2-2; 9 bases align to TRBD1. Germline V gene data show CDR1 as ENHRY and CDR2 as SYGVKD. Germline trimming cut 6 bases from V and 0 bases from J; bases unmatched to any gene: 8. The CDR3 length is 17 residues. CDR3 region: CAIRSSTGGANTGELFF. CDR3 sequence (DNA): TGTGCCATCAGGTCTAGCACAGGGGGCGCGAACACCGGGGAGCTGTTTTTT.

Concerning this clone itself: Other DNA sequences within the sample encode an identical CDR3. The V gene is TRBV5-1, the J gene TRBJ2-1; D is undetermined. Per the germline V gene, CDR1 is SGHRS and CDR2 is YFSETQ. Trimming shortened V by 0 bases and J by 0 bases, and 7 bases separated the two germline ends. The CDR3 sequence is 15 residues long. CDR3 residues: CASSLGPGSYNEQFF. DNA for the CDR3: TGCGCCAGCAGCTTGGGTCCGGGCTCCTACAATGAGCAGTTCTTC. Together with reference TRBV5-1 and TRBJ2-1, the CDR3 gives the full variable domain: KAGVTQTPRYLIKTRGQQVTLSCSPISGHRSVSWYQQTPGQGLQFLFEYFSETQRNKGNFPGRFSGRQFSNSRSEMNVSTLELGDSALYLCASSLGPGSYNEQFFGPGTRLTVL.

The chain uses TRBV18 and TRBJ2-7; either TRBD1 or TRBD2 may fit D (5 bases each). Germline V lookup: CDR1 KGHSH, CDR2 LQKENI. Trimming removed 5 bases at V and 1 base at J, with 12 bases between. The CDR3 totals 14 residues. The DNA of the CDR3 is TGTGCCAGCTCAAGGGACGGCTCGTCCTACGAGCAGTACTTC. Protein sequence: CASSRDGSSYEQYF.

V and J are TRBV24-1 and TRBJ2-1; D gene unclear. The germline V gene encodes CDR1 KGHDR and CDR2 SFDVKD. The CDR3 has 12 residues. Trimming removed 1 base at V and 8 bases at J, with 5 bases between. The CDR3 spells CATSDFRYEQFF. The CDR3 DNA is TGTGCCACCAGTGATTTTAGGTATGAGCAGTTCTTC.

The V and J genes are TRBV27 and TRBJ1-6, with TRBD1 identical over 8 bases. The ends lost 2 bases at V and 10 bases at J; junction bases unmatched: 13. The V gene's germline CDR1 is MNHEY and CDR2 SMNVEV (reference sequence). This CDR3 spans 17 amino acids. The DNA for the CDR3 is TGTGCCAGCAGTTTAGTAGGACAGGGTGGAAGATACTCACCCCTCCACTTT. It encodes CASSLVGQGGRYSPLHF.

J is TRBJ2-6 and V is TRBV27; D is ambiguous. Trimming took off 3 bases at V and 0 bases at J, with 3 bases between the two ends. CDR3 length: 14 amino acids. The germline V gene has CDR1 MNHEY and CDR2 SMNVEV (reference sequence). This chain's CDR3 is CASSLISGANVLTF. The CDR3 DNA is TGTGCCAGCAGTTTGATCTCTGGGGCCAACGTCCTGACTTTC.

The genes are TRBV10-3 and TRBJ2-2; the match to TRBD1 covers 7 bases. The germline CDR1 and CDR2 sequences are ENHRY and SYGVKD. V shed 5 bases, J shed 3 bases, and the junction held 3 bases outside the gene matches. The CDR3 length is 14 residues. The CDR3 spells CAISPGTDTGELFF. The CDR3 region has the DNA TGTGCCATCAGTCCTGGGACAGACACCGGGGAGCTGTTTTTT.

The V gene is TRBV4-3, the J gene TRBJ2-5; 11 bases align to TRBD2. From germline, CDR1 is LGHNA and CDR2 YSLEER. The CDR3 extends over 18 amino acids. The trim removed 0 bases at V and 4 bases at J, leaving 10 bases unmatched. CDR3 sequence (DNA): TGCGCCAGCAGCCAAGAGGGGCCTAGCGGGAGGTCAAGAGAGACCCAGTACTTC. Translation gives CASSQEGPSGRSRETQYF.

This clone was observed once. This rearrangement joins TRBV3-1 (or the pseudogene TRBV3-2) to TRBJ2-7, with D possibly being TRBD1 (5 bases). Germline values: CDR1 LGHDT, CDR2 YNNKEL (reference sequence). The CDR3 sequence is 15 residues long. Trimming removed 4 bases at V and 0 bases at J, with 13 bases between. The CDR3 bases are TGTGCCAGCAGCCGATACCGACAGAGCTCCTACGAGCAGTACTTC. Protein sequence: CASSRYRQSSYEQYF.

The gene calls are TRBV18 and TRBJ2-1; 8 bases are shared with TRBD1. V was clipped by 2 bases and J by 5 bases; unmatched bases: 14. Germline V gives CDR1 KGHSH, CDR2 LQKENI. This CDR3 contains 18 residues. CDR3 amino acids: CASSPGQGLAPLNNEQFF. The CDR3 DNA follows: TGTGCCAGCTCACCAGGACAGGGACTTGCCCCCCTCAACAATGAGCAGTTCTTC.

J is TRBJ2-7 and V is TRBV28, with TRBD1 matching 9 bases. CDR3 length equals 16 residues. CDR1 is MDHEN, CDR2 SYDVKM, per germline. Germline trimming cut 6 bases from V and 2 bases from J; bases unmatched to any gene: 11. The chain's CDR3 is CASSWGGTGITYEQYF. The CDR3 DNA reads as TGTGCCAGCAGCTGGGGTGGGACAGGGATAACCTACGAGCAGTACTTC.

V gene TRBV28 combines with J gene TRBJ1-6; no clear D. The CDR3 extends over 15 amino acids. CDR1 is MDHEN and CDR2 is SYDVKM in the germline V gene. V was pared by 3 bases and J by 8 bases, with 14 bases between. The CDR3 nucleotides are TGTGCCAGCAGTTTTCGGACGGGAACCGATTCACCCCTCCACTTT. Protein sequence: CASSFRTGTDSPLHF. The full variable domain, in which reference TRBV28 and TRBJ1-6 provide the parts outside the CDR3, is DVKVTQSSRYLVKRTGEKVFLECVQDMDHENMFWYRQDPGLGLRLIYFSYDVKMKEKGDIPEGYSVSREKKERFSLILESASTNQTSMYLCASSFRTGTDSPLHFGNGTRLTVT.

The chain employs TRBV7-2 and TRBJ1-4; the D gene is possibly TRBD1 (5 bases). V was shortened by 6 bases and J by 6 bases, with 14 bases between the two germline ends. Germline values: CDR1 SGHTA, CDR2 FQGNSA. This CDR3 region has 14 residues. The CDR3 sequence: CASSQQVGDEKLFF. In DNA form, the CDR3 reads TGTGCCAGCAGTCAACAGGTCGGGGATGAAAAACTGTTTTTT.

This clone was observed a few times. The chain employs TRBV16 and TRBJ1-2; no definite D call. From germline, CDR1 is KGHSY and CDR2 FQNENV. The length of the CDR3 is 14 residues. With 0 bases removed from V and 11 bases from J, the gap between germline ends came to 16 bases. CDR3 sequence reads: CASSQSGSSMGYTF. CDR3 coding DNA: TGTGCCAGCAGCCAATCCGGCAGCTCTATGGGGTACACCTTC.

The chain carries TRBV6-5 and TRBJ2-1; the match to TRBD1 covers 7 bases. V was clipped by 6 bases and J by 9 bases; unmatched bases: 5. This CDR3 has 12 amino acids. Germline V lookup: CDR1 MNHEY, CDR2 SVGAGI. The CDR3 sequence is CASSYRGREQFF. CDR3 sequence (DNA): TGTGCCAGCAGCTATAGGGGGCGTGAGCAGTTCTTC.

V usage is TRBV11-2 and J usage is TRBJ2-5, with 9 bases lining up with TRBD1. The CDR3 sequence is 14 residues long. In germline, CDR1 is SGHAT, CDR2 FQNNGV. V lost 5 bases to trimming and J lost 9 bases; unmatched junction nucleotides: 10. CDR3: CASSPTGGGLSQYF. CDR3 bases: TGTGCCAGCAGCCCTACAGGGGGCGGATTGTCCCAGTACTTC.

This clone was seen more than once but under ten times. J is TRBJ1-1 and V is TRBV29-1, with 9 positions matching TRBD1. Germline loops: CDR1 SQVTM, CDR2 ANQGSEA. After removal of 6 bases from V and 4 bases from J, the junction contained 6 bases not matched to a gene. The CDR3 is 13 amino acids. The chain's CDR3 is CSVETGGSTEAFF. The CDR3, as DNA: TGCAGCGTCGAGACAGGGGGGAGCACTGAAGCTTTCTTT.

The chain employs TRBV6-2 or TRBV6-3 and TRBJ2-7; 7 nucleotides line up with TRBD2. The CDR3 totals 14 residues. V shed 5 bases and J 3 bases; nucleotides not matched to a gene: 7. Per germline, CDR1 MNHEY and CDR2 SVGEGT. The CDR3 sequence: CASSPGGRGYEQYF. CDR3 DNA sequence: TGTGCCAGCAGTCCGGGGGGTAGAGGCTACGAGCAGTACTTC.

The chain carries TRBV3-1 (or the pseudogene TRBV3-2) and TRBJ2-7, with 9 bases fitting TRBD2. J gave up 2 bases and V 5 bases, and 7 bases lay outside the gene matches. The CDR3 extends over 15 amino acids. The germline CDR1 and CDR2 sequences are LGHDT and YNNKEL (reference sequence). CDR3 protein: CASSDRSGSAYEQYF. The CDR3 DNA sequence: TGTGCCAGCAGCGACCGTAGCGGGAGTGCCTACGAGCAGTACTTC.

This clone turned up a few times. V usage is TRBV6-2 or TRBV6-3 and J usage is TRBJ2-3, with 8 bases aligning to TRBD2. The CDR3 covers 15 residues. V lost 5 bases, J lost 9 bases, and 13 bases stayed unmatched. CDR1 MNHEY and CDR2 SVGEGT come from the germline V gene. The CDR3, as DNA: TGTGCCAGCAGTCAACTAGCGGATCTACCCCAGACGCAGTATTTT. It codes for CASSQLADLPQTQYF.